The sequence of this T cell receptor (beta chain) was determined in a study of cytomegalovirus exposure and HLA in healthy donors (dated 2017 in TCRdb). The study in broad terms: According to an earlier analysis of a few hundred of the donors, about 180 million T cells yielded some 110 million unique TCR beta sequences and 276 Gb of sequence data. An early release covering just under 650 HLA-typed donors comprised approximately 300 gigabases of sequencing data and tens of millions of unique TCR sequences. The genetic ancestry cluster associated with self-reported Caucasian donors included 70% to 85% of the 398 genotyped donors. The study aimed to test whether signatures of past pathogen exposure could be identified by cataloging public T cell receptors. The study used immunosequencing to profile the T cell repertoires of more than 650 subjects and linked those repertoires to cytomegalovirus serostatus. Besides the first cohort of approximately 670 subjects, a separate validation cohort made up of over 100 different subjects was used. To predict cytomegalovirus infection status, the study brought together high-throughput TCR immunosequencing, statistical association of individual TCRs with disease status, and machine learning. In a later analysis, previously published TCR beta repertoires from 670 or so donors were re-analyzed and high-resolution HLA genotyping was added so that TCR occurrence patterns could be studied. Rather than using new phenotypic data, the later analysis identified candidate immune exposures from TCR beta sequences and from how often those sequences occurred across donors. To decide whether each TCR beta V gene segment behaved as functional or pseudogenic, an earlier analysis of some 600 of the donors relied on high-throughput TCR beta sequencing. Donor age, sex, ethnicity and CMV serostatus were compiled alongside the repertoire data. In a later genetic analysis, genome-wide SNP genotypes for about three fifths of the roughly 670 donors were used, and that subset was treated as a discovery cohort. All discovery cohort repertoires had been generated using a single sequencing platform. Both class I and class II loci were covered by HLA typing, at four-digit resolution. The number of donors typed differed by locus, with 629-630 for A, B, C, DRB1 and DQB1, roughly 520 for DQA1, some 570 for DPA1, and some 440 for DPB1. About five DR-DQ haplotypes were treated as single units for association and clustering because of strong linkage in the cohort. Across about 370 genotyped donors of the cohort, an average of roughly 250,000 unique TCR beta nucleotide sequences per donor were sequenced, and roughly 18% of those sequences were non-productive. Study-wide conclusions, independent of this receptor: Because HLA typing was unavailable for some donors at each locus, only the typed subset was used in association tests. A group of highly shared sequence variants was considered likely to be a technical artifact of the sequencing pipeline. In a later analysis, several top co-occurrence clusters were reported to appear linked to parvovirus B19, influenza, CMV and Epstein-Barr virus. Some IMGT-functional V segments, including TRBV6-2 and TRBV6-3, could not be told apart with the 87-base-pair reads, so those segments were excluded. The authors suggested that the approach could potentially be generalized to other disease states and immunological phenotypes. A further reported finding was that TCR beta sequences accurately predicted the HLA-A and HLA-B alleles for most subjects in the first cohort. The only immune exposure information available for the cohort was CMV serostatus. Sequencing depth was assumed to be roughly uniform across donors in the presence/absence analyses, though that assumption may not hold. Compared with the roughly 600-donor mean, donors in an Asian-associated ancestry cluster had fewer N-insertions in productive TCRs, according to a later genetic analysis. Most TCR sequences were seen in very few donors, while some public TCRs were found in many individuals. In a later analysis, TCR association rates were found to vary across HLA loci, with the most associated TCRs seen for DRB1 alleles and the fewest for HLA-C alleles. The cohort was sequenced for TCR beta chains only, and without alpha or paired-chain data the features that could be detected were limited. In a later genetic analysis, a missense DCLRE1C variant was associated with V-gene and J-gene trimming of TCR beta chains, and the association was replicated in an independent cohort. In vitro tests confirmed that a few of the cytomegalovirus-associated TCR beta chains recognize cytomegalovirus antigens. Compared with equally common non-associated chains, HLA-associated TCR beta chains in a later analysis were more clonally expanded and had lower generation probabilities. Assigning TCR associations to individual alleles was difficult when HLA alleles, especially DR and DQ, strongly co-occurred. A total of 164 TCR beta chains were listed by the study as associated with cytomegalovirus. Because counts were too low, around 18 rarely observed V segments, including chromosome 9 orphons, were left out of the earlier analysis of a few hundred of the donors. In both the original and validation cohorts, the classifier was reported to diagnose cytomegalovirus status with high specificity and sensitivity. Correlated functional status among segregating V segments might be attributable to linkage disequilibrium, but an unknown experimental factor could not be ruled out. A later analysis associated 16,951 TCR beta sequences with specific HLA alleles at a false discovery rate of 0.05. In an earlier analysis of over 550 of the donors, most TCR beta V segments were observed in productive rearrangements about 90% or about 30% of the time, broadly matching IMGT annotations. According to a later analysis, most CMV-associated TCR beta chains appeared to be HLA-restricted, and the HLA associations seemed to be driven largely by CMV exposure.

The cohort consisted of some 670 healthy bone marrow donors. At the time of sampling, every cohort member was nominally healthy, though immune exposures that went unrecorded were likely present. The donor was CMV seropositive and belonged to the group of 250 to 300 seropositive cohort members. Every donor gave a peripheral blood sample, and the peripheral blood mononuclear cells from that sample were used for TCR beta sequencing. The Qiagen DNeasy Blood Extraction Kit was used to extract genomic DNA from the blood cell samples. Points on this clone: Its antigen is not yet known. No clone much larger than this one lies a single base away; base qualities are absent.

The germline V gene (reference sequence) yields LNHDA for CDR1 and SQIVND for CDR2. The trim is 10 bases for V and 2 bases for J, with a gap of 9 bases between the germline ends. The CDR3, from cysteine to phenylalanine, totals 13 residues. Just the 39-base CDR3 DNA is kept, in frame starting at base 1. Library generation was performed with the immunoSEQ multiplex PCR assay. The multiplex PCR relied on a mix of 60 forward primers for TCR Vbeta segments and 13 reverse primers for TCR Jbeta segments. The CDR3 region of rearranged TCR beta genes was amplified from genomic DNA by a multiplex PCR assay. The Illumina HiSeq System was used to sequence the amplified TCR beta libraries as 87-base-pair reads. Regarding the original processing steps: A later analysis counted about 82 million unique TCR beta chains across the 600 to 850 repertoires, and 10 million to 11 million of these chains were shared by at least two donors. A nearest-neighbor algorithm error-corrected the raw reads and collapsed the reads into unique sequences, merging closely related sequences to remove PCR and sequencing errors. To assign V, D and J gene segments, CDR3 sequences were aligned to IMGT reference sequences. For a sequence to be retained, a match of at least six nucleotides to both a V gene segment and a J gene segment was required. Rearrangements were called productive when the CDR3 lacked stop codons and stayed in frame with V and J; all others were non-productive. CDR3 was defined according to IMGT convention as the region running from the second conserved V-encoded cysteine to the conserved J-encoded phenylalanine. The earlier analysis of 500 to 600 of the donors excluded sequences that lacked an unambiguous match to a single V gene segment. In an earlier analysis of 587 of the donors, V segments were called functional above 56.7% productive rearrangements and were called segregating when the between-donor standard deviation exceeded 5%. A statistical classification framework was developed to diagnose cytomegalovirus status using the catalog of TCR beta chain sequences. In a later analysis, V and J genes were assigned by comparing TCR nucleotide sequences against IMGT/GENE-DB human TR gene sequences. Using the TCRdist pipeline, a later analysis assigned CDR3 sequences along with most-parsimonious VDJ recombination scenarios. In a later analysis, each TCR beta chain was defined by its CDR3 amino acid sequence together with its V-gene family, and reads lacking a unique V-gene family were excluded. In a later analysis, 500 to 650 highly shared, low-generation-probability nucleotide sequences were removed to address suspected cross-contamination and a sequencing artifact. In a later analysis, a clonal expansion index was calculated for each public chain from normalized within-repertoire ranks of inferred template counts. A later analysis computed generation probabilities with a VDJ recombination model fitted to out-of-frame rearrangements, and checked the results against IGoR. In a later analysis, hypergeometric tests were used to score TCR-TCR, TCR-HLA and TCR-CMV co-occurrence, with a repertoire-size bias correction applied to TCR pairs. To estimate false discovery rates, a later analysis permuted the HLA or CMV assignments 20 times. In a later analysis, co-occurring TCRs were grouped using DBSCAN, and TCRdist sequence similarity was added for clustering within HLA-allele-positive subsets. Repertoires with fewer than 30,000 or more than 120,000 public chains, plus five repertoires with anomalous nucleotide sharing, were excluded from co-occurrence clustering. The immuneACCESS repertoire file appears here via TCRdb, limited to in-frame rearrangements. These files lack a portion of the clones; in checked studies, under half of the deficit traces to unresolved V genes, and the cause of the others is not known. V and J calls and clone size are those listed in that table; D and trimming were worked out from the DNA. Counted in this sample were around 110,000 clones; 82% of them appeared once. Approximately 2.4% of the sample lies in the top ten.

The TCR was taken from a man aged 30-40 years in good health and CMV-seropositive. Sequenced input: PBMCs. The sequence is built from TRBV19 and TRBJ2-6; no confident D gene assignment can be made. The sequence in DNA is TGTGCCACCCACAGTACTGGGGCCAACGTCCTGACTTTC. Translated, it gives CATHSTGANVLTF.